A selection of T cell receptor beta chains follows, all from one sample in a study of blood T cell repertoires in COVID-19. Libraries were prepared by immunoSEQ multiplex PCR; TCRdb keeps only in-frame clonotypes and omits some of them. The table includes about 380,000 clones, roughly 90% detected once. The sequenced material came from peripheral blood. The source is a man aged 40-49 years with acute or convalescent COVID-19. CDR3s include the opening cysteine and the closing phenylalanine or tryptophan. The D gene is left open where the match is weak. Size values are once, few and many counts, or a class for expanded clones, and some rows have none.

J: TRBJ1-2; V: TRBV27; size: once; D: NA; CDR3: CASSPQRDIYGYTF; DNA: TGTGCCAGCAGTCCCCAGAGGGACATCTATGGCTACACCTTC
J: TRBJ2-5; V: TRBV30; size: NA; D: TRBD2; CDR3: CAWSWAPGGTQYF; DNA: TGTGCCTGGAGTTGGGCTCCGGGGGGGACCCAGTACTTC
J: TRBJ1-5; V: TRBV5-6; size: NA; D: TRBD1; CDR3: CASSPGTGGKPQHF; DNA: TGTGCCAGCAGCCCTGGGACAGGCGGAAAGCCCCAGCATTTT
J: TRBJ2-1; V: TRBV7-9; size: NA; D: TRBD2; CDR3: CASFPGGLYNEQFF; DNA: TGTGCCAGTTTCCCGGGAGGGTTATACAATGAGCAGTTCTTC
J: TRBJ1-2; V: TRBV19; size: NA; D: NA; CDR3: CASRSEEANYGYTF; DNA: TGTGCCAGTAGGTCAGAAGAAGCTAACTATGGCTACACCTTC
J: TRBJ2-7; V: TRBV4-1; size: NA; D: NA; CDR3: CASSQGGLQNARQKYEQYF; DNA: TGCGCCAGCAGCCAAGGCGGACTACAAAACGCCCGACAGAAATACGAGCAGTACTTC
J: TRBJ2-7; V: TRBV27; size: NA; D: TRBD1; CDR3: CASSFTDRVEQYF; DNA: TGTGCCAGCAGTTTCACGGACAGGGTCGAGCAGTACTTC
J: TRBJ1-2; V: TRBV5-6; size: NA; D: TRBD1; CDR3: CASSLVDRGGGYTF; DNA: TGTGCCAGCAGCTTAGTGGACAGGGGAGGTGGCTACACCTTC
J: TRBJ1-5; V: TRBV24-1; size: NA; D: NA; CDR3: CATGGDGNQPQHF; DNA: TGTGCCACGGGAGGGGATGGCAATCAGCCCCAGCATTTT
J: TRBJ2-3; V: TRBV18; size: NA; D: TRBD1; CDR3: CASSPPRTGSGVSF; DNA: TGTGCCAGCTCACCTCCTCGGACAGGGTCAGGGGTAAGCTTT
J: TRBJ1-1; V: TRBV5-4; size: few; D: NA; CDR3: CASSLGGGGTEAFF; DNA: TGTGCCAGCAGCTTGGGCGGGGGCGGCACTGAAGCTTTCTTT
J: TRBJ1-1; V: TRBV9; size: NA; D: TRBD1; CDR3: CASSLGQGNTEAFF; DNA: TGTGCCAGCAGCTTAGGACAGGGGAACACTGAAGCTTTCTTT
J: TRBJ1-1; V: TRBV2; size: NA; D: TRBD1; CDR3: CASSRQGNTEAFF; DNA: TGTGCCAGCAGTCGACAGGGAAACACTGAAGCTTTCTTT
J: TRBJ2-2; V: TRBV19; size: NA; D: TRBD1; CDR3: CASSMGQGLGTGELFF; DNA: TGTGCCAGTAGTATGGGACAGGGATTAGGGACCGGGGAGCTGTTTTTT
J: TRBJ2-3; V: TRBV3-1/TRBV3-2; size: NA; D: NA; CDR3: CASSQGVTPSTDTQYF; DNA: TGTGCCAGCAGCCAAGGGGTGACTCCTAGCACAGATACGCAGTATTTT
J: TRBJ1-2; V: TRBV19; size: NA; D: NA; CDR3: CASSEQGEFYGYTF; DNA: TGTGCCAGTAGTGAGCAGGGCGAATTCTATGGCTACACCTTC
J: TRBJ1-1; V: TRBV9; size: NA; D: TRBD1; CDR3: CASSTQGSTEAFF; DNA: TGTGCCAGCAGCACACAGGGGTCCACTGAAGCTTTCTTT
J: TRBJ2-3; V: TRBV2; size: NA; D: NA; CDR3: CASWRDIFTDTQYF; DNA: TGTGCCAGCTGGCGGGATATATTCACAGATACGCAGTATTTT
J: TRBJ2-7; V: TRBV28; size: NA; D: TRBD2; CDR3: CASSLAGGPSYEQYF; DNA: TGTGCCAGCAGTTTAGCGGGAGGTCCTTCCTACGAGCAGTACTTC
J: TRBJ2-5; V: TRBV4-1; size: NA; D: TRBD1; CDR3: CASSLRGLEETQYF; DNA: TGCGCCAGCAGCCTCAGGGGGCTGGAGGAGACCCAGTACTTC
J: TRBJ2-3; V: TRBV19; size: NA; D: NA; CDR3: CASTQGADTQYF; DNA: TGTGCCAGTACCCAAGGAGCAGATACGCAGTATTTT
J: TRBJ1-5; V: TRBV24-1; size: NA; D: TRBD1; CDR3: CATSGPGQGDQPQHF; DNA: TGTGCCACCAGTGGTCCTGGACAGGGGGATCAGCCCCAGCATTTT
J: TRBJ1-2; V: TRBV30; size: NA; D: TRBD1; CDR3: CAWTISLGDRVGYTF; DNA: TGTGCCTGGACCATTTCTCTGGGGGACAGGGTTGGCTACACCTTC
J: TRBJ2-2; V: TRBV27; size: NA; D: TRBD1; CDR3: CASSLNVLAGGESGELFF; DNA: TGTGCCAGCAGTTTGAATGTGTTGGCAGGGGGCGAATCCGGGGAGCTGTTTTTT
J: TRBJ1-6; V: TRBV5-6; size: NA; D: TRBD1; CDR3: CASSRTGIRSPLHF; DNA: TGTGCCAGCAGCCGGACAGGGATAAGATCACCCCTCCACTTT
J: TRBJ1-1; V: TRBV19; size: NA; D: TRBD1; CDR3: CASSMYRGTEAFF; DNA: TGTGCCAGTAGTATGTACAGGGGCACTGAAGCTTTCTTT
J: TRBJ2-5; V: TRBV5-6; size: once; D: NA; CDR3: CASSLASVSETQYF; DNA: TGTGCCAGCAGCTTGGCTTCCGTCAGTGAGACCCAGTACTTC
J: TRBJ1-1; V: TRBV7-9; size: NA; D: NA; CDR3: CASSPDGGRTEAFF; DNA: TGTGCCAGCAGCCCCGACGGGGGGCGGACTGAAGCTTTCTTT
J: TRBJ1-4; V: TRBV30; size: once; D: NA; CDR3: CAWSTSDSPVDEKLFF; DNA: TGTGCCTGGAGTACATCGGACAGCCCCGTGGATGAAAAACTGTTTTTT
J: TRBJ2-7; V: TRBV7-8; size: NA; D: NA; CDR3: CASSRGDRSSYEQYF; DNA: TGTGCCAGCAGCCGCGGAGACAGGAGCTCCTACGAGCAGTACTTC
J: TRBJ1-6; V: TRBV5-8; size: NA; D: NA; CDR3: CASSLVLRNSPLHF; DNA: TGTGCCAGCAGCTTGGTACTGCGTAATTCACCCCTCCACTTT
J: TRBJ1-5; V: TRBV5-1; size: NA; D: NA; CDR3: CASSRGEGNQPQHF; DNA: TGCGCCAGCTCAAGGGGCGAAGGCAATCAGCCCCAGCATTTT